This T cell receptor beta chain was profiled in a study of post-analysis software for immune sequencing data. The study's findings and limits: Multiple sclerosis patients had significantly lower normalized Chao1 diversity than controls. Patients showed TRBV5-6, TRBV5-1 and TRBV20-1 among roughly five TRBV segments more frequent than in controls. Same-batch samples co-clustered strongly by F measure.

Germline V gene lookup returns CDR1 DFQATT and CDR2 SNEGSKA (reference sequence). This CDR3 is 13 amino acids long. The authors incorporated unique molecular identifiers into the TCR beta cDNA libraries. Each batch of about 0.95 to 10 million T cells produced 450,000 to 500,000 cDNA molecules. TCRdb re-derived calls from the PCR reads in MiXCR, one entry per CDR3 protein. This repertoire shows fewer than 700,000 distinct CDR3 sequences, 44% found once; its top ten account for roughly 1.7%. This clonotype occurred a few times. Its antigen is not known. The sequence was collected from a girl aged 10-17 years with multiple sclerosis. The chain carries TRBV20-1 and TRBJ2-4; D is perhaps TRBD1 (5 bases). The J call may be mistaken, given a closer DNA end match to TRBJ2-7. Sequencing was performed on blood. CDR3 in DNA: TGCAGTGCTAGCCCGGACAAATTCTACGAGCAGTACTTC. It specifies CSASPDKFYEQYF.